These T cell receptor beta chains were read from a single sample in a study of control samples from healthy donors and cancer patients. The assay was immunoSEQ multiplex PCR, and TCRdb's table has in-frame clones only and misses some. The sample gives under 450,000 clones, approximately 92% of which show up once; about 6.3% is in the top ten. Material for sequencing was PBMCs. These receptors were collected from a middle-aged man with head and neck cancer. Each CDR3 is given with its conserved first and last residue. D genes are given only for firm matches. The size field is filled for only some rows; it gives once, few, many or a size class.

clone_size	v_call	j_call	d_call	cdr3_nt	cdr3_aa
NA	TRBV19	TRBJ2-3	NA	TGTGCCAGTTCAGAACAGGGCGTGAAGGGAGGTACGCAGTATTTT	CASSEQGVKGGTQYF
NA	TRBV12-3/TRBV12-4	TRBJ2-5	NA	TGTGCCAGCAGTTTCGGGTACCAAGAGACCCAGTACTTC	CASSFGYQETQYF
NA	TRBV7-3	TRBJ2-6	TRBD2	TGTGCCAGCAGCTTGCAACCAGGCGGGGGGACAGGGGCCAACGTCCTGACTTTC	CASSLQPGGGTGANVLTF
NA	TRBV6-5	TRBJ2-5	NA	TGTGCCAGCAGTTTTGACAGCGCCCGGGAGACCCAGTACTTC	CASSFDSARETQYF
NA	TRBV14	TRBJ1-1	NA	TGTGCCAGCAGCCAAGTGTTCCGGGCGACGAACACTGAAGCTTTCTTT	CASSQVFRATNTEAFF
NA	TRBV6-4	TRBJ1-2	NA	TGTGCCAGCAGTGTGTCACAGGGTGCTTTGGCCACCTTC	CASSVSQGALATF
few	TRBV7-2	TRBJ2-5	TRBD2	TGTGCCAGCAGCTCTATAGCGGGAGAGCGGGAGACCCAGTACTTC	CASSSIAGERETQYF
NA	TRBV5-1	TRBJ1-4	NA	TGCGCCAGCAGCGAGTTCGGCACCACTAATGAAAAACTGTTTTTT	CASSEFGTTNEKLFF
NA	TRBV4-1	TRBJ1-2	NA	TGCGCCAGCAGCCCCCAAGTGGAAGAGGGGAACTATGGCTACACCTTC	CASSPQVEEGNYGYTF
NA	TRBV6-2/TRBV6-3	TRBJ2-5	NA	TGTGCCAGCAGTTACATGTATAATAGGGGAGGAGGCGAGACCCAGTACTTC	CASSYMYNRGGGETQYF
once	TRBV2	TRBJ2-2	NA	TGTGCCAGCACCCTTTTGGACACCGGGGAGCTGTTTTTT	CASTLLDTGELFF
NA	TRBV19	TRBJ2-7	NA	TGTGCCAGTAGTATTATCGGCGGGATCTGGTACGAGCAGTACTTC	CASSIIGGIWYEQYF
NA	TRBV10-1	TRBJ2-2	NA	TGCGCCAGCAGTGAGGCCGGTGGCGGGGAGCTGTTTTTT	CASSEAGGGELFF
NA	TRBV28	TRBJ1-1	NA	TGTGCCAGCAGTCCAACCCGGGACATGAACACTGAAGCTTTCTTT	CASSPTRDMNTEAFF
once	TRBV28	TRBJ2-2	TRBD2	TGTGCCAGCAGTTCAGGACTAGCGGGAAGCACCGGGGAGCTGTTTTTT	CASSSGLAGSTGELFF
NA	TRBV27	TRBJ2-1	TRBD1	TGTGCCAGCAATTCGGGACAGGTTAACTACAATGAGCAGTTCTTC	CASNSGQVNYNEQFF
NA	TRBV4-2	TRBJ1-2	NA	TGTGCCAGCAGCCAAGGCGAAACCACTAACTATGGCTACACCTTC	CASSQGETTNYGYTF
NA	TRBV7-9	TRBJ2-7	TRBD1	TGTGCCAGCAGCTCGACAGGGTTTTTGGACGAGCAGTACTTC	CASSSTGFLDEQYF
NA	TRBV9	TRBJ1-3	NA	TGTGCCAGCAGCGTAGAAGGCCTGAGGAACACCATATATTTT	CASSVEGLRNTIYF
NA	TRBV11-2	TRBJ2-7	NA	TGTGCCAGCAGCTTACCAGGGATCTACGAGCAGTACTTC	CASSLPGIYEQYF
NA	TRBV5-5	TRBJ1-4	NA	TGTGCCAGCAGAAGGACGGCAACTAATGAAAAACTGTTTTTT	CASRRTATNEKLFF
NA	TRBV6-1	TRBJ1-3	NA	TGTGCCAGCAGTGAAGCTGGCGTGAGGCTCTCTGGAAACACCATATATTTT	CASSEAGVRLSGNTIYF
NA	TRBV7-6	TRBJ2-1	TRBD2	TGTGCCAGCAGCCTCGGGACTAGCGGGAGGGCCTTGGATGAGCAGTTCTTC	CASSLGTSGRALDEQFF
NA	TRBV11-2	TRBJ2-3	TRBD1	TGTGCCAGCAGCTTGGGACAGGGGGCAAGGGATACGCAGTATTTT	CASSLGQGARDTQYF
NA	TRBV18	TRBJ2-7	TRBD1	TGTGCCAGCTCACCCGGGACAGTTTCCTACGAGCAGTACTTC	CASSPGTVSYEQYF
NA	TRBV30	TRBJ2-1	NA	TGTGCCTGGAGTGTTAATAGAATCGATGAGCAGTTCTTC	CAWSVNRIDEQFF
NA	TRBV29-1	TRBJ2-1	NA	TGCAGCGTTGAAGGACGGACAACCCGAAAGGGCTATGAGCAGTTCTTC	CSVEGRTTRKGYEQFF
NA	TRBV19	TRBJ2-2	NA	TGTGCCAGTAGGGAGGGACAGACGAACACCGGGGAGCTGTTTTTT	CASREGQTNTGELFF
NA	TRBV7-2	TRBJ2-1	NA	TGTGCCAGCAGCCCAGATGTCGGCGGGGGCTATGAGCAGTTCTTC	CASSPDVGGGYEQFF
once	TRBV19	TRBJ2-2	NA	TGTGCCAGTACCATCCGATACGGGATTTGGGACACCGGGGAGCTGTTTTTT	CASTIRYGIWDTGELFF
NA	TRBV28	TRBJ2-3	TRBD2	TGTGCCATCGATGTTAGCGGGGGGAACACAGATACGCAGTATTTT	CAIDVSGGNTDTQYF
NA	TRBV19	TRBJ2-3	TRBD2	TGTGCCAGTAGTGGTACGGGACTATCGGATACGCAGTATTTT	CASSGTGLSDTQYF
NA	TRBV6-6	TRBJ1-5	NA	TGTGCCAGCAGTACCGCGGGGGGGAATCAGCCCCAGCATTTT	CASSTAGGNQPQHF
once	TRBV15	TRBJ1-3	NA	TGTGCCACCAGCTTGCTGAACTCTGGAAACACCATATATTTT	CATSLLNSGNTIYF
NA	TRBV3-1/TRBV3-2	TRBJ2-1	NA	TGTGCCAGCAGCCCCGGAGGGTCCTACAATGAGCAGTTCTTC	CASSPGGSYNEQFF
NA	TRBV12-3/TRBV12-4	TRBJ1-2	NA	TGTGCCAGCAGTTTAAATTGGGGGTATGGCTACACCTTC	CASSLNWGYGYTF
NA	TRBV7-9	TRBJ2-5	NA	TGTGCCAGCAGCTTAGGGCAGTCGACCCAGTACTTC	CASSLGQSTQYF
NA	TRBV30	TRBJ1-3	NA	TGTGCCTGGAGCTGGGGACCCGGAAACACCATATATTTT	CAWSWGPGNTIYF
NA	TRBV4-3	TRBJ2-1	NA	TGCGCCAGCAGCCAAGATCCGAACGGGGCATACAATGAGCAGTTCTTC	CASSQDPNGAYNEQFF
once	TRBV24-1	TRBJ2-1	NA	TGTGCCACCAGTGATTCCCAGGGGAAGAGCTCCTACAATGAGCAGTTCTTC	CATSDSQGKSSYNEQFF
NA	TRBV4-2	TRBJ2-7	TRBD2	TGTGCCAGCAGCCAAGACTTGGACGGGGGGGTCCCCTACGAGCAGTACTTC	CASSQDLDGGVPYEQYF
NA	TRBV14	TRBJ2-1	NA	TGTGCCAGCAGCCAGGACCAATACAATGAGCAGTTCTTC	CASSQDQYNEQFF